This T cell receptor beta chain derives from a study of cytomegalovirus exposure and HLA in healthy donors. Regarding the study as a whole: Later analysis indicated greater clonal expansion among HLA-associated TCR beta chains than among equally common other chains. It was likely that a cluster of highly shared sequence variants was a sequencing artifact. In an earlier analysis, most TCR beta V segments were productive about 87% or about 30% of the time.

Concerning this clone: Its matching antigen is unknown.

Primers included in the PCR were 60 Vbeta and 13 Jbeta primers. Only in-frame clones appear in the TCRdb table, and some are missing; sequencing was by immunoSEQ multiplex PCR. Its table records approximately 52,000 clones. The germline V gene encodes CDR1 SGHRS and CDR2 YFSETQ. The CDR3 has 17 amino acids. The ends lost 0 bases at V and 8 bases at J; junction bases unmatched: 12. The receptor comes from an older woman in good health and CMV-seropositive. The rearrangement joins TRBV5-1 to TRBJ2-1, with 9 bases identical to TRBD2. The sample comprised PBMCs. CDR3 region: CASSLDVPGGGADEQFF. In DNA form, the CDR3 reads TGCGCCAGCAGCTTGGACGTTCCGGGCGGGGGGGCTGATGAGCAGTTCTTC.